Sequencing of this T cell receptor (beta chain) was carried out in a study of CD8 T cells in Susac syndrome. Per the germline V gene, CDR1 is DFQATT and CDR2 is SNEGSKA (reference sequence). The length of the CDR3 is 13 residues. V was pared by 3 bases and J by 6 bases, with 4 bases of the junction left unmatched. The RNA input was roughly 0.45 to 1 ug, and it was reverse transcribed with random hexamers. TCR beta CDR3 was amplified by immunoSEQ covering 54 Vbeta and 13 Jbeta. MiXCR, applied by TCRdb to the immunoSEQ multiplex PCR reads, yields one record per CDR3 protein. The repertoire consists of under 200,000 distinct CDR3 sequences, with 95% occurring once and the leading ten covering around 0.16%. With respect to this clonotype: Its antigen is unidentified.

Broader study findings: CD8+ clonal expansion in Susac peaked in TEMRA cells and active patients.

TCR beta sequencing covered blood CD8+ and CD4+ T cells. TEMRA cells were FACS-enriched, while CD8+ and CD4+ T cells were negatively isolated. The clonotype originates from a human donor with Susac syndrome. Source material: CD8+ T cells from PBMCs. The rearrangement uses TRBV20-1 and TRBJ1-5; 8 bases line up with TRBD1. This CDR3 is CSASAQGAQPQHF. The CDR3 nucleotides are TGCAGTGCTAGTGCGCAGGGGGCTCAGCCCCAGCATTTT.